This T cell receptor beta chain was observed in a study of blood T cells in healthy people across ages (dated by TCRdb to the mid-2010s). Regarding the research as a whole: Template switching captured roughly one uniquely barcoded TCR beta cDNA molecule per two T cells in model experiments. Donors were grouped into four age groups: young (average approximately 15 years), middle-aged (39), aged (about 60) and long-lived (less than 85). The study measured age-related changes in TCR beta repertoire diversity using deep sequencing normalized with unique cDNA molecular identifiers. Using the same blood draw, the study looked at two additional independent replicas of 1 million unique cDNA reads for two donors, one aged 18 to 29 and the other aged 80 or older.

Library method: 5' RACE. Instrument used: Illumina HiSeq 2500. A second PCR of roughly 7 to 12 cycles was run with a J-beta primer mix and a sample-barcoded 5' primer. Each TCR beta cDNA molecule received a unique molecular identifier from a template-switch 5' adaptor carrying 12 random nucleotides. Each sample yielded at least 3 million CDR3-containing paired-end reads. All of the RNA was converted into first-strand cDNA using the Mint cDNA synthesis kit, with a TRBC-specific oligonucleotide serving as the primer. Following uracil-DNA glycosylase treatment, all cDNA underwent a first 18-cycle PCR with the universal primers M1SS and BC2_uni_R. The study's own analysis went as follows. Normalization of each sample was performed by random selection of 1 million high-quality reads, each carrying a distinct molecular identifier. Reads sharing molecular identifiers were discarded rather than binned into consensus sequences. MiTCR, with a Q25 quality threshold and the strictest error-elimination algorithm, was used for CDR3 identification, clonotype clustering and error correction. A nonparametric unseen species model with Euler transformation was used to estimate a lower bound on total TCR beta diversity. The raw public reads went through TCRdb reprocessing: fastp at Q25, MiXCR clone calling, in-frame beta chains kept. Duplicate CDR3 protein sequences are folded into a single record with the most common DNA and genes. These V and J calls originate from TCRdb's pipeline instead of the authors' own analysis. The sample table records about 570,000 distinct CDR3 sequences; roughly a quarter of these occur just once. The top ten clones comprise about 3.3% of the sample.

As concerns this clonotype: It lacks a known antigen. No per-base quality is available; no much larger clone lies one base away.

The investigation overall reported the following: The percentage of naive T cells measured by flow cytometry correlated strongly with observed TCR beta diversity. Compared with the aged group, more naive CD4+ T cells, fewer expanded clones and increased TCR diversity were shown by the long-lived group, suggesting age selection. As age increased, observed TCR beta diversity per million T cells dropped in a roughly linear way, and a significant reduction was already evident by age 40. Since profiling was done on bulk unsorted PBMCs, naive and antigen-experienced compartments could not be conclusively compared. Because the CMV infection status of the donors was unknown, age-related changes in expanded clonotypes may potentially have been confounded. Estimates of total diversity from one million sequenced T cells were regarded as lower bounds and underestimates.

Donors were 39 systemically healthy Caucasian individuals from Russia aged roughly 6 to 90 years. Ten milliliters of peripheral blood were collected from each donor into EDTA-treated Vacutainer tubes. PBMCs were isolated by Ficoll-Paque density-gradient centrifugation, with at least 6 million obtained per sample. Trizol reagent was used to extract total RNA from PBMCs, with at least 6 micrograms per sample. The percentages of naive CD45RAhigh/CD27high T cells were determined by flow cytometry on a PBMC aliquot from every donor. The sample was also linked to a second study, of T cells of mothers and their children. As noted in the second study: The donors were nine systemically healthy Caucasian individuals, made up of three mothers and their six children. cDNA synthesis used all of the extracted RNA, with 1.5 ug of RNA in each 15 ul reaction. In the second PCR, the M1S primer introduced both the sample barcodes and 2-4 random nucleotides. Each mother yielded over 8.5 million TCR beta CDR3 reads and each child 2.5 million to 3 million reads. In both related and unrelated pairs, thymic selection shapes the output of TCR recombination in a similar way, with inherited differences having only a minor effect. Normalized repertoire overlap was always found to be slightly, but never significantly, higher in related mother-child pairs than in unrelated mother-child pairs. Persistent microchimeric T cell clones were not detected, at a sensitivity of about 90 clones per million clonotypes. In the study, deep NGS was used to compare the TCR beta repertoires of mothers and children, and features distinguishing related mother-child pairs from unrelated individuals were sought. Mothers averaged around 40 +/- 4 years of age and children averaged around 10 +/- 4 years. After adapter ligation was performed with NEBNext reagents, the libraries were sequenced on an Illumina HiSeq 2000 with 100+100 nt paired-end reads. To prevent cross-contamination, the mother and child libraries were prepared one month apart and sequenced in separate runs. Between roughly 500,000 and 2,300,000 distinct TCR beta clonotypes were identified per donor. Naive TCR beta clonotypes were estimated from low-frequency clonotypes matched to each donor's FACS-determined naive share, without sorting.

This clonotype was sampled from a boy aged 2 to 9 in good health. Specimen: blood.

The CDR3 reads CASGLVPREREETQYF. Here is the DNA: TGTGCTAGTGGTTTGGTACCCAGGGAACGAGAAGAGACCCAGTACTTC. Rearrangement joined TRBV12-5 to TRBJ2-5, with TRBD1 as a weak D call on 5 bases. Trimming takes 0 bases from V and 3 bases from J, and the germline ends sit 14 bases apart. From a lookup of the germline V gene, CDR1 and CDR2 are LGHNT and FRNRAP. Reading from cysteine to phenylalanine, the CDR3 counts 16 amino acids. CDR3 DNA only is kept here, 48 bases in frame from base 1. With the portions outside the CDR3 filled from the reference TRBV12-5 and TRBJ2-5 genes, the complete variable region becomes DARVTQTPRHKVTEMGQEVTMRCQPILGHNTVFWYRQTMMQGLELLAYFRNRAPLDDSGMPKDRFSAEMPDATLATLKIQPSEPRDSAVYFCASGLVPREREETQYFGPGTRLLVL.